This paragraph reports one TCR beta chain. Its antigen remains unknown. Time point given: after neoadjuvant nivolumab, at surgical resection. These newly diagnosed stage II-IVA oral cavity squamous cell carcinoma patients had no prior systemic or radiation treatment. This sample is part of a study of neoadjuvant anti-PD-1 for oral cavity cancer. Overall study results and limits: Treg/Th17 ratio rose with pretreatment blood and fell with post-treatment tumor TCRbeta clonality.

Six replicates per PBMC sample, mostly from roughly 470 ng of genomic DNA. Measured with immunoSEQ multiplex PCR; TCRdb has only the in-frame clones, and not every one. The sample has about 14,000 clones, less than 75% seen once. Germline values: CDR1 SEHNR, CDR2 FQNEAQ (reference sequence). The CDR3 is 16 amino acids. Deletions cut 5 bases from V and 0 bases from J, with 14 bases between. V and J are TRBV7-9 and TRBJ2-1, with TRBD2 as a possible D gene (6 bases). Source: PBMCs, taken after nivolumab (anti-PD-1) treatment. The TCR originated in a person aged 35-79 years with oral cavity squamous cell carcinoma. Here the CDR3 reads CASSPVGGSSYNEQFF. CDR3 bases: TGTGCCAGCAGCCCAGTTGGGGGGTCCTCCTACAATGAGCAGTTCTTC.